Presented here are 14 T cell receptor beta chains from one specimen sequenced in a study of T cells after yellow fever vaccination. In TCRdb, the 5' RACE reads were re-called with MiXCR into one record per CDR3 protein. The table shows under 250,000 distinct CDR3 sequences, with 6.9% occurring only once. The input for sequencing was CD4+ T cells sorted from PBMCs, taken 15 days after the yellow fever booster vaccination. All receptors come from a man aged 25-40 years who received the YFV17D yellow fever vaccine.

The table lists this clonotype with many counts. The rearrangement links TRBV18 to TRBJ2-1; 12 bases agree with TRBD2. This CDR3 region has 18 residues. CDR1 is KGHSH, CDR2 LQKENI, per germline. The junction had 14 bases not matched to a gene; V was cut back by 6 bases and J by 5 bases. The CDR3 region is CASSGQTSGSSIHNEQFF. The CDR3 region has the DNA TGTGCCAGCTCGGGCCAGACTAGCGGGAGTTCAATCCACAATGAGCAGTTCTTC.

This clonotype was seen more than once but under ten times. The chain joins TRBV20-1 to TRBJ2-7; perhaps TRBD1 as D (6 bases). This CDR3 is 17 amino acids long. CDR1 DFQATT and CDR2 SNEGSKA come from the germline V gene (reference sequence). The CDR3 protein is CSLFRVGAVTGSYEQYF. The CDR3 DNA reads as TGCAGCTTATTCAGGGTGGGGGCAGTTACTGGGTCCTACGAGCAGTACTTC.

In its sample, this clonotype was seen many times. The rearrangement uses TRBV9 and TRBJ2-3; 8 bases fit TRBD2. Germline trimming cut 1 base from V and 1 base from J; bases unmatched to any gene: 2. The CDR3 sequence is 15 residues long. Germline V lookup: CDR1 SGDLS, CDR2 YYNGEE. The CDR3 spells CASSVSSGRTDTQYF. In nucleotides, the CDR3 is TGTGCCAGCAGCGTATCTAGCGGGCGCACAGATACGCAGTATTTT.

The V call is TRBV9, the J call TRBJ2-7; 7 bases are a match to TRBD2. J gave up 5 bases and V 0 bases, and 8 bases lay outside the gene matches. The CDR3 is made up of 15 amino acids. Germline lookup yields CDR1 SGDLS and CDR2 YYNGEE. CDR3 region: CASSVGFEGGDEQYF. Here the CDR3 DNA reads TGTGCCAGCAGCGTAGGATTTGAGGGAGGGGACGAGCAGTACTTC.

This clonotype came up many times. The chain has TRBV3-1 and TRBJ2-5; D is undetermined. Deletions cut 0 bases from V and 0 bases from J, with 11 bases between. The CDR3 spans 16 residues. Germline assignment: CDR1 LGHDT and CDR2 YNNKEL (reference sequence). The CDR3 DNA sequence: TGTGCCAGCAGCCAAGAAAGTCAACAACACCAAGAGACCCAGTACTTC. Translated: CASSQESQQHQETQYF.

Notes on this clonotype: This clone may be a read error of a much larger clone one base away. The chain uses TRBV2 and TRBJ2-7; 8 bases agree with TRBD1. The germline V gene encodes CDR1 SNHLY and CDR2 FYNNEI. Trimming at V came to 7 bases and at J to 3 bases, leaving 11 bases not matched to a gene. This CDR3 comprises 15 residues. CDR3 loop: CASITPGQDVYEQYF. For the CDR3, the DNA is TGTGCCAGCATAACACCGGGACAGGACGTCTACGAGCAGTACTTC. Full variable domain (remainder filled in from reference TRBV2 and TRBJ2-7): EPEVTQTPSHQVTQMGQEVILRCVPISNHLYFYWYRQILGQKVEFLVSFYNNEISEKSEIFDDQFSVERPDGSNFTLKIRSTKLEDSAMYFCASITPGQDVYEQYFGPGTRLTVT.

This clonotype was detected only a few times. J is TRBJ2-1 and V is TRBV20-1, with 8 bases identical to TRBD1. J was trimmed by 7 bases and V by 7 bases; bases with no gene match: 9. The CDR3 has 13 residues. The V gene's germline CDR1 is DFQATT and CDR2 SNEGSKA (reference sequence). CDR3 sequence (DNA): TGCAGTGTTACCCAGGGGGCGAATAATGAGCAGTTCTTC. Protein product: CSVTQGANNEQFF.

This clonotype was detected many times. The gene calls are TRBV7-6 and TRBJ1-3; D is uncertain. This CDR3 region has 14 residues. V was clipped by 6 bases and J by 0 bases, with 9 bases between them. Germline CDR1 and CDR2: SGHVS and FNYEAQ. The CDR3 region has the DNA TGTGCCAGCAGAAAGGGAATCTCTGGAAACACCATATATTTT. Translating gives CASRKGISGNTIYF. Looking up the rest from reference TRBV7-6 and TRBJ1-3 gives the full variable domain: GAGVSQSPRYKVTKRGQDVALRCDPISGHVSLYWYRQALGQGPEFLTYFNYEAQQDKSGLPNDRFSAERPEGSISTLTIQRTEQRDSAMYRCASRKGISGNTIYFGEGSWLTVV.

This chain uses TRBV13 with TRBJ2-1; 7 positions match TRBD2. The CDR3 extends over 13 amino acids. Germline V gene lookup returns CDR1 PRHDT and CDR2 FYEKMQ (reference sequence). Trimming cost V 3 bases and J 7 bases; bases outside gene matches: 3. The CDR3 coding sequence is TGTGCCAGCAGCTTGGGGAGGGTGAATGAGCAGTTCTTC. Translating it yields CASSLGRVNEQFF.

The sample holds one count of this clonotype. The junction differs from germline at one of its ends, possibly a read error. The chain joins TRBV20-1 to TRBJ2-6; unclear D gene. The length of the CDR3 is 13 residues. Germline V gene data show CDR1 as DFQATT and CDR2 as SNEGSKA (reference sequence). CDR3: CNAKPPGANVLTF. The CDR3 nucleotides are TGCAATGCTAAACCGCCCGGGGCCAACGTCCTGACTTTC.

This clonotype was recorded at least ten times. The V call is TRBV6-2 or TRBV6-3, the J call TRBJ2-1, with D perhaps being TRBD1 or TRBD2 (5 bases each). The CDR3 contains 11 residues. The germline V gene has CDR1 MNHEY and CDR2 SVGEGT. Trimming shortened V by 5 bases and J by 15 bases, and 14 bases separated the two germline ends. DNA for the CDR3: TGTGCCAGCAGTCCCGGGACCGGGGCGTTCTTC. Amino acid sequence: CASSPGTGAFF.

The table lists this clonotype with many counts. The CDR3 nucleotides are TGTGCCAGCAGTCTGAAAGGGGCTAGCGGCACCTACGAGCAGTACTTC. Protein sequence: CASSLKGASGTYEQYF. This chain links TRBV2 with TRBJ2-7, with TRBD2 matching 7 bases. CDR1 and CDR2 (germline): SNHLY, FYNNEI. CDR3 length equals 16 residues. Trimming took 5 bases from V and 2 from J; bases not matched to a gene: 12.

Of note for this clonotype: Its ends do not fully match the called genes, so a read error is possible. The V and J genes are TRBV7-9 and TRBJ2-5; 7 nucleotides match TRBD2. The CDR3 is 14 amino acids. The germline V gene has CDR1 SEHNR and CDR2 FQNEAQ (reference sequence). The DNA of the CDR3 is TGTGCCAGCAGCCCTCTAGCGGAGCAAGATACCCAGTACTTC. The encoded protein is CASSPLAEQDTQYF. Full variable domain (outside the CDR3, taken from reference TRBV7-9 and TRBJ2-5): DTGVSQNPRHKITKRGQNVTFRCDPISEHNRLYWYRQTLGQGPEFLTYFQNEAQLEKSRLLSDRFSAERPKGSFSTLEIQRTEQGDSAMYLCASSPLAEQDTQYFGPGTRLLVL.

With respect to this clonotype: A much larger clone differs from this one at a single base, so this may be a read error. The genes are TRBV7-2 and TRBJ2-1, with 8 bases identical to TRBD2. Germline CDR1 reads SGHTA; CDR2 reads FQGNSA. The CDR3 extends over 17 amino acids. For the CDR3, the DNA is TGTGCCATCAGCTTAGGCTCGCTAGCGGGTTTTAAAAATGAGCAGTTCTTC. This sequence encodes CAISLGSLAGFKNEQFF.